Below, 25 T cell receptor delta chains from the same sample are listed, as sequenced in a study of human gamma delta and Vdelta1 T cells. TCRdb fed the PCR reads into CATT to redo clone calling. The top ten clones hold 55% to 70% of a sample with a few thousand delta-chain clones, 20% to 30% of them seen once. Sequenced: naive CD27+ Vdelta1 gamma-delta T cells from blood. Receptors were obtained from a human donor in good health.

The genes are TRDV1 and TRDJ1; 9 bases map to TRDD2. V lost 2 bases to trimming and J lost 2 bases; unmatched junction nucleotides: 12. The CDR3 spans 18 residues. CDR1 and CDR2 (germline): TSWWSYY, QGS. The CDR3 DNA sequence: TGTGCTCTTGGGGAAACCCGGGACCTTCCTACGATTACCGATAAACTCATCTTT. Its protein product is CALGETRDLPTITDKLIF.

The chain has TRDV1 and TRDJ1, with TRDD3 matching over 9 bases. This CDR3 has 24 amino acids. Germline values: CDR1 TSWWSYY, CDR2 QGS. V shed 5 bases and J 0 bases; nucleotides not matched to a gene: 31. The CDR3, as DNA: TGTGCTCTTGGGAAGGCGATTCCTACATCCGTACTGGGGGACCCGACCGCACACACCGATAAACTCATCTTT. This codes for CALGKAIPTSVLGDPTAHTDKLIF.

This clone was seen a few times. This chain joins TRDV1 and TRDJ1; 11 bases fit TRDD3. The CDR3 is 20 amino acids. Germline V CDR1 and CDR2: TSWWSYY, QGS. V lost 0 bases, J lost 8 bases, and 20 bases stayed unmatched. CDR3 region: CALGELTLLRPLGDTRKLIF. CDR3 DNA sequence: TGTGCTCTTGGGGAACTTACCCTCCTCCGACCGCTGGGGGATACAAGGAAACTCATCTTT.

The gene calls are TRDV1 and TRDJ1; no clear D gene. Trimming cost V 4 bases and J 0 bases, with 9 bases left between them. Per germline, CDR1 TSWWSYY and CDR2 QGS. The CDR3 is 14 residues long. The CDR3 DNA reads as TGTGCTCTTGGGGTCGGTACATACACCGATAAACTCATCTTT. This gives the protein CALGVGTYTDKLIF.

This sequence joins TRDV1 and TRDJ1; TRDD3 agrees at 10 bases. The V gene's germline CDR1 is TSWWSYY and CDR2 QGS. V lost 0 bases, J lost 2 bases, and 21 bases stayed unmatched. The CDR3 extends over 22 amino acids. The CDR3 coding sequence is TGTGCTCTTGGGGAACTCCCCCTTCCCGAACTGGGGGATTACTGGGGTACCGATAAACTCATCTTT. It is translated as CALGELPLPELGDYWGTDKLIF.

In this sample, this clone is medium-sized (0.01 to 0.1%). Other DNA sequences in the same sample also yield this CDR3. The chain has TRDV1 and TRDJ1; D is perhaps TRDD3 (6 bases). Germline CDR1 TSWWSYY, CDR2 QGS. The CDR3 has 18 amino acids. Trimming removed 1 base at V and 3 bases at J, with 21 bases between. The CDR3 protein is CALGEREASRGTADKLIF. For the CDR3, the DNA is TGTGCTCTTGGGGAACGGGAGGCGAGCCGGGGGACGGCCGATAAACTCATCTTT.

The table lists this clone with a few counts. A far larger clone is a single base away, which makes a read error likely. Other DNA sequences in the sample encode the same CDR3. V is TRDV2 and J is TRDJ1; 13 nucleotides align to TRDD3. This CDR3 is 19 amino acids long. Germline CDR1 is GEAIGNYY and CDR2 is EKD. The CDR3: CACDLELGDTLADTDKLIF. CDR3 bases: TGTGCTTGTGACCTAGAACTGGGGGATACGTTGGCCGACACCGATAAACTCATCTTT.

The chain recombines TRDV1 with TRDJ1; TRDD3 agrees at 9 bases. With V trimmed by 3 bases and J by 4 bases, 12 bases remained unmatched. CDR3 length: 17 amino acids. Germline loops: CDR1 TSWWSYY, CDR2 QGS. CDR3 bases: TGTGCTCTTGGGGAGTGGGGGATATCCGTAGTAGGCGATAAACTCATCTTT. It encodes CALGEWGISVVGDKLIF.

This clone is categorized as medium-sized. The rearrangement joins TRDV1 to TRDJ1; 11 nucleotides align to TRDD3. The CDR3 covers 22 residues. V lost 2 bases to trimming and J lost 4 bases; unmatched junction nucleotides: 24. The germline V gene encodes CDR1 TSWWSYY and CDR2 QGS. Here the CDR3 reads CALGEFFPVSHWGINMGDKLIF. The DNA for the CDR3 is TGTGCTCTTGGGGAATTCTTTCCTGTTAGCCACTGGGGGATAAACATGGGCGATAAACTCATCTTT.

This clone showed up just a few times. The J gene is TRDJ1, the V gene TRDV1; tentatively, D is TRDD2 (6 bases). Between the trimmed V and J ends, which lost 2 bases and 6 bases, there was a span of 25 bases. The CDR3 contains 18 residues. CDR1 and CDR2 from the germline V gene are TSWWSYY and QGS. This chain's CDR3 is CALGEVPFHVLGPYKLIF. The DNA for the CDR3 is TGTGCTCTTGGGGAAGTTCCCTTCCATGTTCTGGGTCCCTATAAACTCATCTTT.

This clone appeared a few times. This rearrangement joins TRDV1 to TRDJ1; no clear D gene. Germline loops: CDR1 TSWWSYY, CDR2 QGS. The CDR3 is 21 amino acids. The V end was cut by 5 bases, the J end by 0 bases, with 31 bases between. The CDR3 sequence: CALGTRILPLNSCTYTDKLIF. The CDR3 DNA reads as TGTGCTCTTGGGACTAGAATTCTACCACTAAACTCTTGCACGTACACCGATAAACTCATCTTT.

The J gene is TRDJ1, the V gene TRDV1; possibly TRDD3 for D (6 bases). This CDR3 contains 14 residues. The V gene's germline CDR1 is TSWWSYY and CDR2 QGS. Trimming removed 3 bases from V and 4 bases from J, with 12 bases in between. CDR3 residues: CALGDGGTYDKLIF. The CDR3 DNA is TGTGCTCTTGGGGACGGGGGGACGTACGATAAACTCATCTTT.

Notes on this clone: This sample also contains other DNA sequences that code for the same CDR3. The rearrangement uses TRDV1 and TRDJ2, with TRDD3 as a possible D gene (5 bases). Per germline, CDR1 TSWWSYY and CDR2 QGS. This CDR3 contains 16 residues. V was pared by 9 bases and J by 1 base, with 18 bases between. CDR3 bases: TGTGCTCTCTCCCTCCGTACTGGTGGTTTGACAGCACAACTCTTCTTT. Translating it yields CALSLRTGGLTAQLFF.

Details on this clone: Compared with germline, one end of the junction differs, possibly owing to a read error. The chain couples TRDV1 to TRDJ1; a weak D match, TRDD2 (5 bases). CDR1 and CDR2 from the germline V gene are TSWWSYY and QGS. This CDR3 spans 14 amino acids. The CDR3 loop is CALGEPTPLDQLIF. The CDR3 nucleotides are TGTGCTCTTGGGGAGCCTACCCCCCTCGATCAACTCATCTTT.

The chain has TRDV1 and TRDJ1; the D gene could be TRDD2 or TRDD3 (6 bases each). This CDR3 is built from 17 residues. V was clipped by 4 bases and J by 5 bases, with 23 bases between them. Germline V gene sequence: CDR1 TSWWSYY, CDR2 QGS. The CDR3: CALGGLPSGDPRDKLIF. The CDR3 bases are TGTGCTCTTGGGGGCCTTCCGTCCGGGGATCCACGGGATAAACTCATCTTT.

This clone is categorized as medium-sized (0.01 to 0.1%). A far larger clone is a single base away, which makes a read error likely. V is TRDV1 and J is TRDJ1; 11 nucleotides line up with TRDD3. The CDR3 loop spans 18 amino acids. The V segment lost 5 bases and the J segment 2 bases; nucleotides outside the gene matches: 13. Germline V gene lookup returns CDR1 TSWWSYY and CDR2 QGS. The CDR3 region is CALGRTSPNWGITDKLIF. The CDR3 DNA follows: TGTGCTCTTGGGCGAACGAGCCCGAACTGGGGGATAACCGATAAACTCATCTTT.

This clone was counted between two and nine times. TCRdb pairs this DNA with a much larger clone's protein that differs at residue 10, likely a read error; the protein shown was translated from the DNA. The chain joins TRDV1 to TRDJ1; maybe TRDD3 (5 bases). The CDR3 totals 18 residues. Trimming removed 5 bases at V and 5 bases at J, with 27 bases between. The germline gives CDR1 TSWWSYY, CDR2 QGS. The CDR3 loop is CALGSPVRGVRPADKLIF. In DNA, the CDR3 is TGTGCTCTTGGGAGTCCCGTCCGGGGGGTACGACCGGCGGATAAACTCATCTTT.

In its sample, this clone was seen a few times. TCRdb shows a much larger clone's protein in place of this DNA's translation, and the two differ at residue 13, likely through a read error; the protein shown is translated from the DNA. V is TRDV1 and J is TRDJ1, with 7 bases aligning to TRDD3. V was pared by 0 bases and J by 3 bases, with 25 bases of the junction left unmatched. Germline assignment: CDR1 TSWWSYY and CDR2 QGS. The CDR3 totals 22 residues. CDR3 bases: TGTGCTCTTGGGGAACTTCCCCTCCCTGCCCTACTGGTGGATACGCGATCCGATAAACTCATCTTT. This translates into CALGELPLPALLVDTRSDKLIF.

The chain couples TRDV1 to TRDJ1; 10 bases map to TRDD3. CDR1 and CDR2 from the germline V gene are TSWWSYY and QGS. Unmatched junction bases numbered 7, after V lost 0 bases and J lost 6 bases. This CDR3 is built from 16 residues. The CDR3 coding sequence is TGTGCTCTTGGGGAACTCACACTGGGGGATGCACATAAACTCATCTTT. This gives the protein CALGELTLGDAHKLIF.

The table lists this clone with a few counts. With a far larger clone one base away, a read error is the likely cause. Additional DNA sequences in this sample encode the identical CDR3. The chain carries TRDV1 and TRDJ1, with 10 bases aligning to TRDD3. The CDR3 length is 19 residues. V was clipped by 4 bases and J by 0 bases; unmatched bases: 14. Germline CDR1 reads TSWWSYY; CDR2 reads QGS. The CDR3, as DNA: TGTGCTCTTGGGGCTTATCGCTTGGGGGATACCTGGTACACCGATAAACTCATCTTT. This encodes CALGAYRLGDTWYTDKLIF.

This clone showed up just a few times. This sequence joins TRDV1 and TRDJ1, with 9 positions matching TRDD3. J was trimmed by 3 bases and V by 5 bases; bases with no gene match: 13. The CDR3 covers 17 residues. Germline CDR1 reads TSWWSYY; CDR2 reads QGS. Written as DNA, the CDR3 is TGTGCTCTTGGGAACGTGGAGGGGGATACTGGACCCGATAAACTCATCTTT. It codes for CALGNVEGDTGPDKLIF.

V usage is TRDV1 and J usage is TRDJ1; D unclear. The CDR3 extends over 18 amino acids. Germline V gene sequence: CDR1 TSWWSYY, CDR2 QGS. Trimming stripped 0 bases from V and 0 bases from J, with 17 bases between. The CDR3 region is CALGELDIPLSYTDKLIF. The CDR3, as DNA: TGTGCTCTTGGGGAACTAGATATCCCCCTTTCGTACACCGATAAACTCATCTTT.

In the case of this clone: A read error is likely here: a far larger clone is one base away. V is TRDV1 and J is TRDJ1; 12 bases line up with TRDD3. This CDR3 region has 20 residues. With V trimmed by 0 bases and J by 3 bases, 14 bases remained unmatched. Germline-derived CDR1 and CDR2 are TSWWSYY and QGS. CDR3 nucleotides: TGTGCTCTTGGGGAACTATTCCTGAGAAAACTGGGGGATACTGCCGATAAACTCATCTTT. This sequence encodes CALGELFLRKLGDTADKLIF.

This clone was picked up a small number of times. The J gene is TRDJ1, the V gene TRDV1; 8 bases line up with TRDD3. Per germline, CDR1 TSWWSYY and CDR2 QGS. CDR3 length: 19 amino acids. The V segment lost 3 bases and the J segment 8 bases; nucleotides outside the gene matches: 23. The DNA of the CDR3 is TGTGCTCTTGGGGAGCCCCCCCGGGATACGCGCCACTCAGACGGAAAACTCATCTTT. It yields the protein CALGEPPRDTRHSDGKLIF.

The chain joins TRDV1 to TRDJ1; TRDD3 matches 13 bases. The CDR3 consists of 23 residues. The V gene's germline CDR1 is TSWWSYY and CDR2 QGS. V was clipped by 9 bases and J by 0 bases; unmatched bases: 28. CDR3 DNA sequence: TGTGCTCTGGACCTCCCTTCCCTATCCTTACTGGGGGATACGGGCGGGTACACCGATAAACTCATCTTT. Translating gives CALDLPSLSLLGDTGGYTDKLIF.